The next 6 T cell receptor beta chains were all read from a single sample in a study of cytomegalovirus exposure and HLA in healthy donors. PCR employed 60 Vbeta and 13 Jbeta primers. The method was immunoSEQ multiplex PCR; TCRdb's version includes in-frame clones alone and lacks a portion of them. The table lists 150,000 to 200,000 clones, more than 70% of them singletons. The sample taken for sequencing was PBMCs. The receptors stem from a woman in her thirties or forties in good health and CMV-seropositive.

A single count supports this clone. The J gene is TRBJ2-7, the V gene TRBV30; D is unclear. Germline V gene data show CDR1 as GTSNPN and CDR2 as SVGIG (reference sequence). V lost 2 bases and J 2 bases, leaving 19 bases between the germline ends. The CDR3 runs 16 residues. This chain's CDR3 is CAWSPWVLTKPYEQYF. The CDR3 region has the DNA TGTGCCTGGAGTCCATGGGTGCTAACTAAACCCTACGAGCAGTACTTC.

V and J are TRBV4-3 and TRBJ2-3; D not certain. Deletions cut 1 base from V and 3 bases from J, with 11 bases between. The CDR3 is made up of 15 amino acids. Germline lookup yields CDR1 LGHNA and CDR2 YSLEER. The chain's CDR3 is CASSQGPSRTDTQYF. The CDR3 region has the DNA TGCGCCAGCAGCCAAGGCCCGTCCAGGACAGATACGCAGTATTTT.

This clone was observed once. The rearrangement joins TRBV7-2 to TRBJ2-3, with a weak D call TRBD1 (6 bases). Germline-derived CDR1 and CDR2 are SGHTA and FQGNSA. Trimming pared 5 bases from V and 6 bases from J, leaving 18 bases between. This CDR3 contains 15 residues. The CDR3 loop is CASSPRFRGLDTQYF. The DNA of the CDR3 is TGTGCCAGCAGCCCTAGGTTCAGGGGCCTGGATACGCAGTATTTT.

The chain links TRBV4-1 to TRBJ2-5; 13 bases map to TRBD2. The J segment lost 6 bases and the V segment lost 0 bases, leaving 4 bases of the junction unmatched. CDR3 size: 16 residues. CDR1 MGHRA and CDR2 YSYEKL come from the germline V gene. This chain's CDR3 is CASSQDGLAGVKTQYF. The DNA for the CDR3 is TGCGCCAGCAGCCAAGATGGACTAGCGGGAGTCAAGACCCAGTACTTC.

The sample holds one count of this clone. The V gene is TRBV11-3, the J gene TRBJ2-7; TRBD2 agrees at 7 bases. V lost 0 bases to trimming and J lost 4 bases; unmatched junction nucleotides: 6. Germline V lookup: CDR1 SGHNT, CDR2 YENEEA. This CDR3 spans 15 amino acids. The CDR3 here is CASSLESREIYEQYF. The CDR3 DNA follows: TGTGCCAGCAGCTTAGAGTCGCGGGAGATATACGAGCAGTACTTC.

The chain combines TRBV7-9 with TRBJ2-2, with 12 nucleotides matching TRBD1. The V segment lost 5 bases and the J segment 6 bases; nucleotides outside the gene matches: 13. Germline assignment: CDR1 SEHNR and CDR2 FQNEAQ (reference sequence). The CDR3 is 18 amino acids. The CDR3 region is CASSRGTGGQIIAGELFF. The CDR3, as DNA: TGTGCCAGCAGCCGAGGGACAGGGGGCCAGATAATAGCCGGGGAGCTGTTTTTT.